The source of this T cell receptor (beta chain) is a study of OX40 agonist ivuxolimab in advanced cancers. In the study overall: Antecedent anti-PD-1, anti-PD-L1 or anti-CTLA-4 therapy was permissible, with roughly 36% having received some. Partial responses occurred in three patients (one hepatocellular carcinoma, two cutaneous melanoma). The study, taken as a whole, reports: Averaged across samples, CD8+ T cells carried more expanded clones than CD4+ did.

Worth noting for this clone: Its antigen is unidentified.

Sequencing used immunoSEQ multiplex PCR; TCRdb keeps in-frame clones, though not all of them. The repertoire holds 80,000 to 100,000 clones, with about 90% as singletons. The germline V and J ends were trimmed by 1 base and 0 bases, with 4 bases remaining between them. This CDR3 contains 13 residues. From germline, CDR1 is GTSNPN and CDR2 SVGIG (reference sequence). The chain joins TRBV30 to TRBJ1-5; no definite D call. The sequencing used CD4+ or CD8+ T cells sorted from blood, collected in a trial of the OX40 agonist ivuxolimab. This receptor was obtained from an adult with an advanced solid tumor such as melanoma, head and neck, liver or kidney cancer. The CDR3 sequence is CAWSDDSNQPQHF. In nucleotides, the CDR3 is TGTGCCTGGAGTGACGATAGCAATCAGCCCCAGCATTTT.